One sample yielded the 21 T cell receptor beta chains listed below, sequenced in a study of T cells in Graves' hyperthyroidism and ophthalmopathy. TCR beta CDR3 sequences were amplified from RNA transcripts. A first-round RT-PCR of the TCR CDR3 used the HTBI primer set. Using its own MiXCR run on the multiplex PCR reads, TCRdb lists one record per CDR3 protein. The table lists under 450,000 distinct CDR3 sequences, approximately 18% of them singletons. Sequencing was performed on blood. These receptors originate from a woman aged 25 to 45 with Graves' hyperthyroidism that later progressed to Graves' ophthalmopathy.

Many counts were recorded for this clonotype. The chain combines TRBV28 with TRBJ2-7, with 7 nucleotides matching TRBD2. The CDR3 runs to 18 residues. Germline V gives CDR1 MDHEN, CDR2 SYDVKM. Trimming at V came to 2 bases and at J to 5 bases, leaving 18 bases not matched to a gene. Here the CDR3 reads CASSLPLNSGTKDDEQYF. The CDR3 coding sequence is TGTGCCAGCAGTTTACCCCTTAATTCCGGGACTAAGGACGACGAGCAGTACTTC. The whole variable domain, filled in from reference TRBV28 and TRBJ2-7, reads DVKVTQSSRYLVKRTGEKVFLECVQDMDHENMFWYRQDPGLGLRLIYFSYDVKMKEKGDIPEGYSVSREKKERFSLILESASTNQTSMYLCASSLPLNSGTKDDEQYFGPGTRLTVT.

This clonotype has at least ten counts. J is TRBJ2-3 and V is TRBV2, with 9 bases that match TRBD1. The CDR3 covers 19 residues. Germline trimming cut 3 bases from V and 2 bases from J; bases unmatched to any gene: 15. The germline V gene encodes CDR1 SNHLY and CDR2 FYNNEI. CDR3 nucleotides: TGTGCCAGCAGTGAGAGGAACAGGGGGCGAGTGGACTTCACAGATACGCAGTATTTT. It specifies CASSERNRGRVDFTDTQYF.

This clonotype was found many times. The chain employs TRBV15 and TRBJ1-1; D call uncertain. CDR3 size: 18 residues. Trimming took off 2 bases at V and 1 base at J, with 20 bases between the two ends. Germline CDR1 LNHNV, CDR2 YYDKDF (reference sequence). CDR3 loop: CATSRKRLSGLQNTEAFF. The CDR3 DNA follows: TGTGCCACCAGCAGAAAGCGGTTGTCTGGACTACAGAACACTGAAGCTTTCTTT.

This clonotype was picked up many times. V is TRBV12-3 or TRBV12-4 and J is TRBJ1-2, with 10 nucleotides matching TRBD1. The trim removed 6 bases at V and 7 bases at J, leaving 5 bases unmatched. This CDR3 has 13 residues. CDR3 region: CASSLTGGSGYTF. The CDR3 coding sequence is TGTGCCAGCAGCTTGACAGGGGGCTCTGGCTACACCTTC.

CDR3 coding DNA: TGTGCCAGCAGTCCCTCCGGGACAGCCTACGAGCAGTACTTC. The encoded protein is CASSPSGTAYEQYF. The V call is TRBV27, the J call TRBJ2-7; TRBD1 agrees at 7 bases. This CDR3 has 14 residues. V shed 5 bases and J 2 bases; nucleotides not matched to a gene: 6. Germline-derived CDR1 and CDR2 are MNHEY and SMNVEV (reference sequence).

The chain uses TRBV4-1 and TRBJ2-5; no reliable D call. Germline-derived CDR1 and CDR2 are MGHRA and YSYEKL. Trimming removed 3 bases at V and 5 bases at J, with 16 bases between. The length of the CDR3 is 15 residues. The CDR3 nucleotides read TGCGCCAGCAGCCAGGTCGCATGGGCTCGGGAGACCCAGTACTTC. This translates into CASSQVAWARETQYF.

With regard to this clonotype: Possible read error: a much larger clone is one base away. The genes are TRBV30 and TRBJ2-5, with D possibly TRBD1 on 6 matching bases. This CDR3 contains 16 residues. Germline CDR1 is GTSNPN and CDR2 is SVGIG (reference sequence). The CDR3 loop is CSWSFRFYRDQETQYF. DNA for the CDR3: TGTTCCTGGAGTTTTCGTTTTTACAGGGACCAAGAGACCCAGTACTTC. The full variable domain, with the rest looked up from reference TRBV30 and TRBJ2-5, is SQTIHQWPATLVQPVGSPLSLECTVEGTSNPNLYWYRQAAGRGLQLLFYSVGIGQISSEVPQNLSASRPQDRQFILSSKKLLLSDSGFYLCSWSFRFYRDQETQYFGPGTRLLVL.

In its sample, this clonotype was seen many times. The chain joins TRBV28 to TRBJ1-6; tentatively, D is TRBD1 (5 bases). Germline CDR1 reads MDHEN; CDR2 reads SYDVKM. The CDR3 runs to 17 residues. V was clipped by 4 bases and J by 10 bases, with 23 bases between them. DNA for the CDR3: TGTGCCAGCAGTTCCCAGAATCAGGGACCATTAATATCACCCCTCCACTTT. Protein: CASSSQNQGPLISPLHF.

The chain joins TRBV5-1 to TRBJ2-1, with 9 bases aligning to TRBD1. CDR3 length: 15 amino acids. J was trimmed by 7 bases and V by 3 bases; bases with no gene match: 8. The germline gives CDR1 SGHRS, CDR2 YFSETQ. The CDR3: CASSSDRGLGNEQFF. CDR3 coding DNA: TGCGCCAGCAGCTCGGACAGGGGTTTAGGTAATGAGCAGTTCTTC.

This clonotype has just a few counts. The chain uses TRBV4-1 and TRBJ1-4; 8 bases are a match to TRBD1. CDR1 is MGHRA, CDR2 YSYEKL, per germline. This CDR3 spans 17 amino acids. The trim removed 0 bases at V and 5 bases at J, leaving 8 bases unmatched. In DNA form, the CDR3 reads TGCGCCAGCAGCCAAGATCAGTTCAGGGGGCCCAATGAAAAACTGTTTTTT. This translates into CASSQDQFRGPNEKLFF.

The sample holds a few counts of this clonotype. The chain couples TRBV4-1 to TRBJ2-1; TRBD1 is a possible D gene (5 bases). Germline V gene sequence: CDR1 MGHRA, CDR2 YSYEKL. Between the trimmed V and J ends, which lost 4 bases and 9 bases, there was a span of 19 bases. The CDR3 consists of 15 residues. CDR3 bases: TGCGCCAGCAGCCTAGGACAAGCCTCTCCTAGTGAGCAGTTCTTC. Its translation is CASSLGQASPSEQFF.

Ten or more counts support this clonotype. This chain uses TRBV7-9 with TRBJ1-1; 7 bases align to TRBD1. V lost 11 bases, J lost 5 bases, and 14 bases stayed unmatched. The germline V gene has CDR1 SEHNR and CDR2 FQNEAQ (reference sequence). The CDR3 has 14 residues. CDR3 sequence reads: CADRERNSRTEAFF. The DNA for the CDR3 is TGTGCCGACAGGGAGAGGAATTCCAGAACTGAAGCTTTCTTT.

Comment on this clonotype: A read error may explain this, as a much larger clone is one base away. The rearrangement links TRBV27 to TRBJ2-7; the D gene could be TRBD1 or TRBD2 (5 bases each). The CDR3 extends over 16 amino acids. Trimming cost V 1 base and J 6 bases, with 19 bases left between them. Germline-derived CDR1 and CDR2 are MNHEY and SMNVEV (reference sequence). In DNA, the CDR3 is TGTGCCAGCAGTTTATTCGGGGCAGCTTTTTACTCCGAGCAGTACTTC. As protein: CASSLFGAAFYSEQYF.

This clonotype was seen repeatedly, ten times or more. The genes are TRBV30 and TRBJ2-7; D is undetermined. The CDR3 consists of 11 residues. In germline, CDR1 is GTSNPN, CDR2 SVGIG (reference sequence). Trimming removed 0 bases from V and 4 bases from J, with 4 bases in between. The CDR3 nucleotides read TGTGCCTGGAGTGTAATGTACGAGCAGTACTTC. Translated, it gives CAWSVMYEQYF.

This clonotype has at least ten counts. The chain has TRBV7-8 and TRBJ1-5, with D perhaps matching TRBD1 (5 bases). CDR1 is SGHVS, CDR2 FQNEAQ, per germline. The CDR3 spans 14 residues. Trimming took off 4 bases at V and 7 bases at J, with 14 bases between the two ends. The CDR3 is CASSSHQGNQPQHF. The CDR3, as DNA: TGTGCCAGCAGCTCACATCAGGGAAACCAGCCCCAGCATTTT.

This clonotype occurred a few times. The chain links TRBV6-1 to TRBJ2-6, with TRBD2 as a possible D gene (6 bases). Trimming removed 6 bases at V and 0 bases at J, with 15 bases between. CDR3 size: 17 residues. Germline V gene lookup returns CDR1 MNHNS and CDR2 SASEGT. The CDR3 spells CASSTLGLHSGANVLTF. The CDR3 DNA reads TGTGCCAGCAGCACCTTGGGACTTCACTCTGGGGCCAACGTCCTGACTTTC.

In its sample, this clonotype was seen a few times. The rearrangement joins TRBV2 to TRBJ1-1; 7 nucleotides match TRBD1. This CDR3 spans 14 amino acids. Germline CDR1 is SNHLY and CDR2 is FYNNEI. The V segment lost 6 bases and the J segment 4 bases; nucleotides outside the gene matches: 8. The DNA for the CDR3 is TGTGCCAGCAGGGTACAGGGGAAAAGCACTGAAGCTTTCTTT. This codes for CASRVQGKSTEAFF.

This clonotype has only a few counts. The chain is built from TRBV6-1 and TRBJ1-2; tentative D call: TRBD1 (5 bases). Germline V gene data show CDR1 as MNHNS and CDR2 as SASEGT. The CDR3 spans 15 residues. V lost 5 bases and J 8 bases, leaving 21 bases between the germline ends. CDR3 sequence: CASSTPGLQARGYTF. CDR3 nucleotide sequence: TGTGCCAGCAGTACACCGGGACTCCAAGCGCGAGGCTACACCTTC.

In this sample, this clonotype turned up a few times. The chain employs TRBV7-2 and TRBJ2-1, with 12 bases matching TRBD2. The germline CDR1 and CDR2 sequences are SGHTA and FQGNSA. V lost 5 bases and J lost 4; bases outside the gene matches: 9. CDR3 size: 17 residues. CDR3 DNA: TGTGCCAGCAGCCCTACACTAGCGGGGGGTAGGTACAATGAGCAGTTCTTC. It yields the protein CASSPTLAGGRYNEQFF.

The chain links TRBV29-1 to TRBJ2-5; 7 nucleotides line up with TRBD1. Germline CDR1 SQVTM, CDR2 ANQGSEA. V dropped 8 bases and J dropped 2; count of bases not matched to a gene: 5. The CDR3 runs to 12 residues. In DNA form, the CDR3 reads TGCAGCTGCTACAGGGGACAAGAGACCCAGTACTTC. Translating gives CSCYRGQETQYF.

The rearrangement joins TRBV2 to TRBJ2-3; possibly TRBD1 for D (6 bases). The CDR3 length is 14 residues. Germline V gives CDR1 SNHLY, CDR2 FYNNEI. V shed 5 bases and J shed 4 bases, with 13 bases lying between them. The CDR3 protein is CASSPGDIADTQYF. The CDR3 coding sequence is TGTGCCAGCAGTCCAGGGGATATCGCAGATACGCAGTATTTT.